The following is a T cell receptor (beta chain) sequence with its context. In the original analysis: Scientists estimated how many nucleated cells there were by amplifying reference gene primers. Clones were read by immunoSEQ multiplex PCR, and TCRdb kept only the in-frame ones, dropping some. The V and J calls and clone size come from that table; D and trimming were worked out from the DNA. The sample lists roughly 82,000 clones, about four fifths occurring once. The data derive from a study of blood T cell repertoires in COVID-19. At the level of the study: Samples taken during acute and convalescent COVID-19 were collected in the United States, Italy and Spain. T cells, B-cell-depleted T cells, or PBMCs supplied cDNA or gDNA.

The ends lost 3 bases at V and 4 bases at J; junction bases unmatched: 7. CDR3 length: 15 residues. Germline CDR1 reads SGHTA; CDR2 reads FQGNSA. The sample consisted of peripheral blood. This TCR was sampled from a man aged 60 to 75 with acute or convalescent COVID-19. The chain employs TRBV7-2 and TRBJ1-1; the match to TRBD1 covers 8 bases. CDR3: CASSFDRGSSTEAFF. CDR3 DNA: TGTGCCAGCAGCTTCGACAGGGGATCGAGCACTGAAGCTTTCTTT.